The table lists the clone carrying this T cell receptor beta chain with many counts. Its antigen is undetermined. Donors with ophthalmopathy: moderate-to-severe activity, CAS ≥3, NOSPECS ≥4, duration under 3 months. This CDR3 spans 13 amino acids. Trimming removed 5 bases from V and 0 bases from J, with 8 bases in between. The germline CDR1 and CDR2 sequences are LNHDA and SQIVND (reference sequence). This sample stems from a study of Graves' ophthalmopathy and Graves' hyperthyroidism. General study points: Most expanded clonotypes in thyroid above 0.001 frequency also showed up in blood.

RNA transcripts served as template for amplifying TCR beta CDR3 sequences. Investigators did first-round RT-PCR with HTBI primers, then second-round multiplex PCR. TCRdb re-analysed the multiplex PCR reads in MiXCR, keeping a single row per CDR3 protein. The profile shows some 520,000 distinct CDR3 sequences, approximately 15% of them singletons. J is TRBJ2-7 and V is TRBV19, with D unclear. This receptor was taken from a woman between 25 and 40 years old with Graves' ophthalmopathy. Material for sequencing was blood. The CDR3 nucleotides are TGTGCCAGTAGTGCCGGGCTCTCCTACGAGCAGTACTTC. Its protein is CASSAGLSYEQYF.